One and the same sample provided the 9 T cell receptor beta chains below, sequenced in a study of T cells in Graves' hyperthyroidism and ophthalmopathy. RNA transcripts served as the template for amplifying TCR beta CDR3 regions. The HTBI primer set drove a first-round RT-PCR of the TCR CDR3. MiXCR was run by TCRdb on the multiplex PCR reads, yielding one entry per CDR3 protein. This sample carries around 490,000 distinct CDR3 sequences, 15% to 20% of them seen once, and the ten largest clones take about half. The sequenced sample consisted of blood. These receptors were collected from a man aged 40-55 years with Graves' ophthalmopathy.

This clonotype was picked up a small number of times. The chain combines TRBV6-1 with TRBJ2-5; D tentatively fits TRBD1 or TRBD2 (6 bases each). The germline V and J ends were trimmed by 4 bases and 5 bases, with 11 bases remaining between them. This CDR3 spans 13 amino acids. The germline CDR1 and CDR2 sequences are MNHNS and SASEGT. CDR3 in DNA: TGTGCCAGCAGTGTACGGGGGCCGGAGACCCAGTACTTC. It encodes CASSVRGPETQYF.

This clonotype was seen a handful of times. V and J are TRBV6-2 or TRBV6-3 and TRBJ2-1; unclear D gene. Germline V lookup: CDR1 MNHEY, CDR2 SVGEGT. The CDR3 runs to 16 residues. Trimming removed 0 bases from V and 1 base from J, with 10 bases in between. CDR3 nucleotide sequence: TGTGCCAGCAGTTACTCTAGGCTAGTGTCCTACAATGAGCAGTTCTTC. This codes for CASSYSRLVSYNEQFF.

This clonotype was counted ten times or more. The V and J genes are TRBV3-1 and TRBJ2-3; 9 nucleotides line up with TRBD2. Trimming took 4 bases from V and 1 from J; bases not matched to a gene: 18. This CDR3 contains 20 residues. From germline, CDR1 is LGHDT and CDR2 YNNKEL (reference sequence). Here the CDR3 reads CASSPTTATFSGSGTDTQYF. The CDR3 DNA sequence: TGTGCCAGCAGCCCGACGACAGCGACCTTTAGCGGGAGCGGCACAGATACGCAGTATTTT.

The J gene is TRBJ1-1, the V gene TRBV12-3 or TRBV12-4; 9 positions match TRBD1. The V gene end was trimmed by 3 bases and the J gene end by 6 bases; junction bases not matched to a gene: 5. The CDR3 has 14 residues. This CDR3 reads CASSFTRTGAEAFF. CDR3 bases: TGTGCCAGCAGTTTCACGAGGACAGGGGCTGAAGCTTTCTTT.

This clonotype was recorded a few times. This chain connects TRBV20-1 to TRBJ1-2; 7 bases fit TRBD1. After removal of 7 bases from V and 2 bases from J, the junction contained 7 bases not matched to a gene. The CDR3 has 13 residues. Looked up from germline, CDR1 is DFQATT and CDR2 is SNEGSKA (reference sequence). This CDR3 is CSVLLGQNYGYTF. The CDR3 DNA follows: TGCAGTGTACTTTTGGGACAGAACTATGGCTACACCTTC.

This clonotype was seen more than once but under ten times. The chain employs TRBV7-9 and TRBJ1-4; D remains ambiguous. CDR1 and CDR2 (germline): SEHNR, FQNEAQ (reference sequence). The CDR3 extends over 12 amino acids. Trimming removed 0 bases from V and 12 bases from J, with 8 bases in between. The CDR3, as DNA: TGTGCCAGCAGCTTAGCGGACCCGGAACTGTTTTTT. Translated, it gives CASSLADPELFF.

The rearrangement uses TRBV11-2 and TRBJ1-5; D is perhaps TRBD1 (6 bases). The CDR3 length is 16 residues. V lost 5 bases and J 4 bases, leaving 18 bases between the germline ends. The V gene's germline CDR1 is SGHAT and CDR2 FQNNGV. CDR3 sequence (DNA): TGTGCCAGCAGCCCTTTGGGGGGGCCCCCAAATCAGCCCCAGCATTTT. Amino acid sequence: CASSPLGGPPNQPQHF.

The chain couples TRBV12-3 or TRBV12-4 to TRBJ2-1, with D unresolved. Trimming left V 5 bases short and J 5 bases short, with 10 bases between. This CDR3 contains 13 residues. The CDR3 reads CASSIPGHNEQFF. CDR3 sequence (DNA): TGTGCCAGCAGTATTCCCGGGCACAATGAGCAGTTCTTC.

The sample holds many counts of this clonotype. The V call is TRBV30, the J call TRBJ2-1; no definite D call. Germline assignment: CDR1 GTSNPN and CDR2 SVGIG (reference sequence). V lost 1 base to trimming and J lost 0 bases, with 4 bases between them. CDR3 length: 13 amino acids. CDR3 protein: CAWSASSYNEQFF. The CDR3 nucleotides are TGTGCCTGGAGTGCCAGCTCCTACAATGAGCAGTTCTTC.